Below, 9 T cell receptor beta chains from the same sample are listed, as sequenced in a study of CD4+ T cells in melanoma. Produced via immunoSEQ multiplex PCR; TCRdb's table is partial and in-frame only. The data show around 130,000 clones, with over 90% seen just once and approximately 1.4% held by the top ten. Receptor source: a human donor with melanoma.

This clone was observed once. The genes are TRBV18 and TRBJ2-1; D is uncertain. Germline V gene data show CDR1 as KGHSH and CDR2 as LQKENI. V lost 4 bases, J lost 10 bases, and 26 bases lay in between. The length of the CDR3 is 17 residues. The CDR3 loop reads CASSLLDSSTFRGEQFF. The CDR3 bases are TGTGCCAGCTCACTCTTAGACTCTTCAACCTTTCGTGGGGAGCAGTTCTTC. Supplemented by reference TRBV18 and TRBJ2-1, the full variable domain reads NAGVMQNPRHLVRRRGQEARLRCSPMKGHSHVYWYRQLPEEGLKFMVYLQKENIIDESGMPKERFSAEFPKEGPSILRIQQVVRGDSAAYFCASSLLDSSTFRGEQFFGPGTRLTVL.

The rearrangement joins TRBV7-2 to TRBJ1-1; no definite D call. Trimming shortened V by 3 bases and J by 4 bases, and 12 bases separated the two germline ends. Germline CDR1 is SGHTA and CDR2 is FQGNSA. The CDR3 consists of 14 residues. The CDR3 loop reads CASSLVGRSTEAFF. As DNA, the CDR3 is TGTGCCAGCAGCTTGGTAGGACGGTCCACTGAAGCTTTCTTT.

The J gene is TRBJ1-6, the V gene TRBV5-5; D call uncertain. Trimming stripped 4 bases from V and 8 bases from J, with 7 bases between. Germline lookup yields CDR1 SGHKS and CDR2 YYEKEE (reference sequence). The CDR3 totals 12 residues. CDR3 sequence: CASSLQDSPLHF. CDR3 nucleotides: TGTGCCAGCAGCCTCCAAGATTCACCCCTCCACTTT.

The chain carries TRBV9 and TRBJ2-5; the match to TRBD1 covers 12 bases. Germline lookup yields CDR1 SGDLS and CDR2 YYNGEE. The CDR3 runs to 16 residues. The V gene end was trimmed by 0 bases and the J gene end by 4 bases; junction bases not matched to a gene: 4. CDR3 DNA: TGTGCCAGCAGCGTAGGCGTGGGACAGGGGGCAGAGACCCAGTACTTC. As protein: CASSVGVGQGAETQYF.

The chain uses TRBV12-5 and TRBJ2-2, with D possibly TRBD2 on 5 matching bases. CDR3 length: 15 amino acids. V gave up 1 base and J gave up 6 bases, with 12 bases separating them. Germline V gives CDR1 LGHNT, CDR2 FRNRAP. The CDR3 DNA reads TGTGCTAGTGGTTTGGGTCGGGGATCGGCCGGGGAGCTGTTTTTT. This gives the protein CASGLGRGSAGELFF.

The CDR3 DNA reads as TGCGCCAGCAGCAACACGCCGACAGGGAGGAGCACAGATACGCAGTATTTT. It codes for CASSNTPTGRSTDTQYF. This sequence joins TRBV5-1 and TRBJ2-3; D perhaps matches TRBD1 (7 bases). The CDR3 has 17 amino acids. Germline assignment: CDR1 SGHRS and CDR2 YFSETQ. The V gene lost 4 bases and the J gene lost 0 bases, with 18 bases spanning the gap. The complete variable domain, with remaining parts taken from reference TRBV5-1 and TRBJ2-3, reads KAGVTQTPRYLIKTRGQQVTLSCSPISGHRSVSWYQQTPGQGLQFLFEYFSETQRNKGNFPGRFSGRQFSNSRSEMNVSTLELGDSALYLCASSNTPTGRSTDTQYFGPGTRLTVL.

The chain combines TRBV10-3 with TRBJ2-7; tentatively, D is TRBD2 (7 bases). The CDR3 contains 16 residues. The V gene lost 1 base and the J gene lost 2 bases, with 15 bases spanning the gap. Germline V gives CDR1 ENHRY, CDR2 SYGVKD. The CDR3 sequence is CAISEFPRGRAYEQYF. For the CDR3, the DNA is TGTGCCATCAGTGAGTTTCCGCGGGGGCGCGCCTACGAGCAGTACTTC.

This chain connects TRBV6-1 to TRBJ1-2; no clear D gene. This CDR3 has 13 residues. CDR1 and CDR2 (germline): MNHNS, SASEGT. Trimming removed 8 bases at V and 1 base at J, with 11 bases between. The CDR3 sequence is CASEIRFNYGYTF. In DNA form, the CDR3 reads TGTGCCAGCGAGATCAGGTTTAACTATGGCTACACCTTC.

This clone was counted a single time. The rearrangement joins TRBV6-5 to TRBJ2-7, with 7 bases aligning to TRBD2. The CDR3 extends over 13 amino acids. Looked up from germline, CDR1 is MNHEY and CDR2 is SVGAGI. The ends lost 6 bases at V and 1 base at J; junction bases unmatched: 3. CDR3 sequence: CASRGRGSYEQYF. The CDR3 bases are TGTGCCAGCAGGGGGCGGGGGTCCTACGAGCAGTACTTC.